The 12 T cell receptor beta chains in this list originate from one sample, sequenced in a study of T cell responses to AZD1222 COVID-19 vaccine. Generated by immunoSEQ multiplex PCR, the TCRdb table keeps only in-frame clones and is missing some. Of approximately 89,000 clones listed, nearly 90% are singletons. Sample: peripheral blood, taken on day 0 of AZD1222 vaccination. Receptor source: an adult in good health.

The genes are TRBV5-4 and TRBJ2-2; tentatively, D is TRBD1 (5 bases). The CDR3 is made up of 15 amino acids. The V end was cut by 2 bases, the J end by 4 bases, with 12 bases between. Germline V CDR1 and CDR2: SGHNT, YYREEE (reference sequence). The CDR3 loop reads CASSFPKGFTGELFF. The DNA for the CDR3 is TGTGCCAGCAGCTTCCCGAAGGGGTTCACCGGGGAGCTGTTTTTT.

This chain links TRBV19 with TRBJ1-1; 7 bases are a match to TRBD1. The CDR3 consists of 16 residues. The V and J ends lost 4 bases and 5 bases, in that order; junction bases with no gene match: 13. Germline values: CDR1 LNHDA, CDR2 SQIVND (reference sequence). Here the CDR3 DNA reads TGTGCCAGTAGTACTGATCACAGGGGTCTGGGGACTGAAGCTTTCTTT. Translation: CASSTDHRGLGTEAFF.

The V call is TRBV19, the J call TRBJ1-2, with 9 bases fitting TRBD1. The CDR3 is 16 amino acids. Germline V lookup: CDR1 LNHDA, CDR2 SQIVND (reference sequence). The J segment lost 5 bases and the V segment lost 4 bases, leaving 11 bases of the junction unmatched. CDR3 sequence reads: CASSKGGGQGFYGYTF. CDR3 bases: TGTGCCAGTAGTAAAGGAGGGGGACAGGGTTTTTATGGCTACACCTTC.

The chain uses TRBV30 and TRBJ2-7; 11 nucleotides align to TRBD2. There are 18 residues in the CDR3. The V gene end was trimmed by 0 bases and the J gene end by 6 bases; junction bases not matched to a gene: 16. Germline loops: CDR1 GTSNPN, CDR2 SVGIG (reference sequence). The CDR3 region has the DNA TGTGCCTGGAGTGTACATCTCCTAGCGGGGGGAAGGGGCATCGAGCAGTACTTC. Its translation: CAWSVHLLAGGRGIEQYF. Filled out from reference TRBV30 and TRBJ2-7, the complete variable domain reads SQTIHQWPATLVQPVGSPLSLECTVEGTSNPNLYWYRQAAGRGLQLLFYSVGIGQISSEVPQNLSASRPQDRQFILSSKKLLLSDSGFYLCAWSVHLLAGGRGIEQYFGPGTRLTVT.

V usage is TRBV10-3 and J usage is TRBJ1-1; no clear D gene. CDR3 size: 16 residues. CDR1 is ENHRY and CDR2 is SYGVKD in the germline V gene. V lost 0 bases to trimming and J lost 0 bases, with 11 bases between them. CDR3 in amino acids: CAISESIGAVNTEAFF. In nucleotides, the CDR3 is TGTGCCATCAGTGAGTCGATTGGCGCCGTGAACACTGAAGCTTTCTTT.

The genes are TRBV9 and TRBJ2-5, with D perhaps TRBD2 (6 bases). CDR3 length: 17 amino acids. V lost 0 bases, J lost 0 bases, and 15 bases lay in between. CDR1 and CDR2 from the germline V gene are SGDLS and YYNGEE. This CDR3 is CASSVANSGPYQETQYF. The CDR3 DNA is TGTGCCAGCAGCGTAGCTAATAGCGGCCCGTACCAAGAGACCCAGTACTTC.

V is TRBV30 and J is TRBJ1-2, with D tentatively TRBD1 (5 bases). Trimming took off 5 bases at V and 4 bases at J, with 14 bases between the two ends. The CDR3 sequence is 13 residues long. Germline V gene lookup returns CDR1 GTSNPN and CDR2 SVGIG (reference sequence). DNA of the CDR3: TGTGCCTGGGCGGGGACCCTCACCTATGGCTACACCTTC. It encodes CAWAGTLTYGYTF.

The chain is built from TRBV19 and TRBJ1-2; 7 positions match TRBD1. The V segment lost 5 bases and the J segment 0 bases; nucleotides outside the gene matches: 6. The CDR3 runs 15 residues. Germline V gene sequence: CDR1 LNHDA, CDR2 SQIVND (reference sequence). CDR3 DNA: TGTGCCAGTAGTTCTCCGGGGACAGCTAACTATGGCTACACCTTC. Its protein is CASSSPGTANYGYTF. The complete variable domain, with remaining parts taken from reference TRBV19 and TRBJ1-2, reads DGGITQSPKYLFRKEGQNVTLSCEQNLNHDAMYWYRQDPGQGLRLIYYSQIVNDFQKGDIAEGYSVSREKKESFPLTVTSAQKNPTAFYLCASSSPGTANYGYTFGSGTRLTVV.

With regard to this clone: One end of the junction varies from germline; a read error may be responsible. The chain joins TRBV11-2 to TRBJ2-7; 8 bases match TRBD1. Germline V CDR1 and CDR2: SGHAT, FQNNGV. This CDR3 contains 14 residues. The CDR3 DNA is TGTGCCAGCAGCTTAGGGACAGGGAACCTACGAGGGTTTTTC. This encodes CASSLGTGNLRGFF.

V and J are TRBV7-3 and TRBJ1-2, with 8 bases identical to TRBD1. CDR3 length: 17 residues. The junction had 10 bases not matched to a gene; V was cut back by 2 bases and J by 2 bases. The V gene's germline CDR1 is SGHTA and CDR2 FQGTGA. In DNA form, the CDR3 reads TGTGCCAGCAGCTTAGCTACCGGGACAGGAGAGAACTATGGCTACACCTTC. Its translation: CASSLATGTGENYGYTF.

The chain couples TRBV18 to TRBJ1-3; unclear D gene. Germline CDR1 and CDR2: KGHSH and LQKENI. There are 13 residues in the CDR3. Trimming pared 4 bases from V and 4 bases from J, leaving 8 bases between. The CDR3 here is CASSQTRGNTIYF. CDR3 bases: TGTGCCAGCTCACAGACAAGGGGAAACACCATATATTTT.

V usage is TRBV5-1 and J usage is TRBJ1-4; 7 nucleotides line up with TRBD1. Germline V gives CDR1 SGHRS, CDR2 YFSETQ. V was pared by 4 bases and J by 7 bases, with 10 bases of the junction left unmatched. CDR3 length: 15 residues. The CDR3 loop is CASSGRGTEGEKLFF. The DNA for the CDR3 is TGCGCCAGCAGCGGCCGGGGGACAGAGGGTGAAAAACTGTTTTTT.